This TCR beta chain originates from a study of regulatory T cells in long-lasting Graves disease. Noted time point: newly diagnosed GD, antithyroid drugs for less than 3 months. From RNA extracted from PBMCs, the TCR library was made. Per American Thyroid Association guidelines, Graves' disease was diagnosed. The CDR3 spans 15 residues. Trimming shortened V by 5 bases and J by 5 bases, and 19 bases separated the two germline ends. CDR1 and CDR2 from the germline V gene are MNHEY and SVGEGT. In its sample, this clonotype was seen a few times. Construction of TCR beta libraries relied on iRepertoire HTBI primers and on Arm-PCR targeting CDR3 regions. TCRdb independently ran MiXCR on the multiplex PCR reads; one entry per CDR3 protein. The sample lists approximately 470,000 distinct CDR3 sequences, about 17% occurring once. These data are also associated with another study on T cells in Graves' hyperthyroidism and ophthalmopathy. From that paper: The primer set for the first-round RT-PCR of the TCR CDR3 was HTBI.

The sequencing here drew on peripheral blood mononuclear cells (PBMCs), taken at new diagnosis, from a patient treated with antithyroid drugs. The TCR originated in a man aged 35 to 55 with Graves disease. This chain connects TRBV6-2 or TRBV6-3 to TRBJ2-7; TRBD2 is a possible D gene (6 bases). Written as DNA, the CDR3 is TGTGCCAGCAGTGAGCTTCCGGGAGTGGGCAACGAGCAGTACTTC. Translated: CASSELPGVGNEQYF.